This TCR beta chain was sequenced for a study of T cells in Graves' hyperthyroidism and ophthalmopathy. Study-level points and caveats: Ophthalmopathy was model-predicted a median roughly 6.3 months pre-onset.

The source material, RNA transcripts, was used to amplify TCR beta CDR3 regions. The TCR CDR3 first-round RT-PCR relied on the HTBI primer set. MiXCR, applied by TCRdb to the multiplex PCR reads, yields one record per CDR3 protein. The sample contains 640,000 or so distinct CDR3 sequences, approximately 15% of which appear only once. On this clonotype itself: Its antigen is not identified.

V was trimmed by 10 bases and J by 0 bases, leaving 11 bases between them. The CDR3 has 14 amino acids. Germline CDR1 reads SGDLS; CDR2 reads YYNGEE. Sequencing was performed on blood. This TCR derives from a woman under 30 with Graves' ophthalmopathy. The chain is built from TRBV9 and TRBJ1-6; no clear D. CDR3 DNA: TGTGCCTCCAGCGAGGGCTCCTATAATTCACCCCTCCACTTT. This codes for CASSEGSYNSPLHF.